This is a list of T cell receptor beta chains from one sample in a study of regulatory T cells in long-lasting Graves disease. TCRdb re-analysed the multiplex PCR reads in MiXCR, keeping a single row per CDR3 protein. This sample yields hundreds of thousands of distinct CDR3 sequences, of which around 17% are seen a single time; about 20% belongs to the top ten. These same data were also listed under a study on T cells in Graves' hyperthyroidism and ophthalmopathy.

The sample in question was peripheral blood mononuclear cells (PBMCs), obtained at new diagnosis, from a patient treated with antithyroid drugs. The receptors were gathered from a woman aged 25 to 45 with Graves disease. Each CDR3 is given with its conserved first and last residue. Fields, in order: CDR3 protein, CDR3 DNA, clone size, J gene, D gene, V gene. The D gene is left open where the match is weak. Size values are once, few and many counts, or a class for expanded clones, and some rows have none.

CASSSLYRDRGGYTF TGTGCCAGCAGCTCGCTCTACCGGGACAGGGGTGGCTACACCTTC few TRBJ1-2 TRBD1 TRBV11-2
CASSSAGGNTEAFF TGTGCCAGCAGCTCGGCAGGGGGAAACACTGAAGCTTTCTTT few TRBJ1-1 TRBD1 TRBV13
CASSSRGLAGAREQYF TGTGCCAGCAGCTCCAGGGGCCTAGCGGGAGCACGCGAGCAGTACTTC - TRBJ2-7 TRBD2 TRBV11-2
CASNQGDRHTGELFF TGTGCCAGCAATCAGGGGGATCGCCACACCGGGGAGCTGTTTTTT - TRBJ2-2 TRBD1 TRBV28
CASSHAEGGYEQYF TGCGCCAGCAGCCACGCCGAGGGGGGCTACGAGCAGTACTTC - TRBJ2-7 - TRBV5-1
CASSDNSPTDTQYF TGTGCCAGCAGTGATAACAGCCCCACAGATACGCAGTATTTT many TRBJ2-3 - TRBV2
CSARGLAGVSEQYF TGCAGTGCTAGAGGACTAGCGGGAGTTAGCGAGCAGTACTTC few TRBJ2-7 TRBD2 TRBV20-1
CASSPTGGRGYTF TGTGCCAGCAGCCCCACAGGGGGCCGTGGCTACACCTTC many TRBJ1-2 TRBD1 TRBV12-3/TRBV12-4
CASSVGVDNYGYTF TGTGCCAGCAGCGTGGGGGTTGACAACTATGGCTACACCTTC few TRBJ1-2 - TRBV9
CAWGGAYNEQFF TGTGCCTGGGGGGGAGCCTACAATGAGCAGTTCTTC many TRBJ2-1 - TRBV30
CAWSVGDRAHDEQFF TGTGCCTGGAGTGTAGGGGACAGGGCTCACGATGAGCAGTTCTTC - TRBJ2-1 TRBD1 TRBV30
CASRPGTASYSQHF TGTGCCAGCAGGCCTGGGACGGCCTCCTATTCCCAGCATTTT few TRBJ1-5 - TRBV28
CSARDQTSPNTGELFF TGCAGTGCTAGAGATCAGACTAGCCCGAACACCGGGGAGCTGTTTTTT many TRBJ2-2 TRBD2 TRBV20-1
CASSFPGGEQYF TGTGCCAGCAGTTTTCCCGGGGGCGAGCAGTACTTC many TRBJ2-7 - TRBV28
CAISESNGDQETQYF TGTGCCATCAGTGAGTCGAATGGGGACCAAGAGACCCAGTACTTC few TRBJ2-5 - TRBV10-3
CASSLQLIDTQYF TGCGCCAGCAGCTTGCAACTAATAGATACGCAGTATTTT few TRBJ2-3 - TRBV5-1
CASSDAGTSNNEQFF TGTGCCAGCAGTGATGCCGGGACTTCCAACAATGAGCAGTTCTTC many TRBJ2-1 - TRBV12-3/TRBV12-4
CASSLQGGTTYEQYF TGTGCCAGTAGTCTACAGGGGGGAACAACCTACGAGCAGTACTTC few TRBJ2-7 TRBD1 TRBV19
CASNSASNYGYTF TGCGCCAGCAATAGTGCCTCTAACTATGGCTACACCTTC - TRBJ1-2 - TRBV4-1
CASRQPGLAYEQYF TGTGCCAGCAGGCAACCTGGTCTGGCGTACGAGCAGTACTTC - TRBJ2-7 - TRBV27
CSATVGGRGTGELFF TGCAGTGCTACGGTGGGGGGCAGGGGCACCGGGGAGCTGTTTTTT - TRBJ2-2 - TRBV20-1
CSARSTGTSSYNEQFF TGCAGTGCTAGATCGACCGGGACTAGCTCCTACAATGAGCAGTTCTTC - TRBJ2-1 TRBD2 TRBV20-1
CASSGRVGPYEQYF TGTGCCAGCAGCGGCCGAGTCGGCCCCTACGAGCAGTACTTC many TRBJ2-7 - TRBV2
CASSSLEGQPQHF TGTGCCAGCAGCTCTTTGGAAGGTCAGCCCCAGCATTTT few TRBJ1-5 - TRBV7-9
CATMGTLLSTDTQYF TGTGCCACCATGGGGACATTATTAAGCACAGATACGCAGTATTTT many TRBJ2-3 - TRBV27
CASSLQLGADTQYF TGTGCCAGCAGCTTACAGCTAGGGGCAGATACGCAGTATTTT few TRBJ2-3 - TRBV7-9
CASSLALRDGYTF TGTGCCAGCAGCTTAGCGCTTAGGGATGGCTACACCTTC many TRBJ1-2 - TRBV7-9
CASSQRTGILLF TGTGCCAGCAGCCAGAGGACCGGAATACTCCTATTC many TRBJ1-2 - TRBV3-1
CSVELGDRGYEQYF TGCAGCGTTGAATTAGGCGACAGGGGATACGAGCAGTACTTC few TRBJ2-7 TRBD1 TRBV29-1
CASSFRGVQYF TGTGCCAGCAGTTTCCGCGGAGTGCAGTACTTC many TRBJ2-7 - TRBV12-3/TRBV12-4
CASSPPLVGGTDTQYF TGTGCCAGCAGCCCACCCCTAGTGGGAGGGACAGATACGCAGTATTTT - TRBJ2-3 TRBD2 TRBV13
CASSQAGQARYNEQFF TGCGCCAGCAGCCAAGCCGGACAAGCCAGGTACAATGAGCAGTTCTTC - TRBJ2-1 - TRBV4-1
CATSRVVGPTYGYTF TGTGCCACCAGCAGAGTGGTAGGACCCACCTATGGCTACACCTTC few TRBJ1-2 - TRBV15
CASGGGGGGQPQHF TGTGCCAGCGGGGGAGGGGGCGGTGGTCAGCCCCAGCATTTT few TRBJ1-5 TRBD1 TRBV18
CASRVAGGNNEQFF TGTGCCAGCAGGGTAGCGGGAGGGAACAATGAGCAGTTCTTC - TRBJ2-1 TRBD2 TRBV7-3
CASSYSSPGQTEAFF TGTGCCAGCAGTTACTCGAGTCCAGGGCAAACTGAAGCTTTCTTT many TRBJ1-1 - TRBV6-5
CASSKRGTGGNFYGYTF TGCGCCAGCAGCAAGCGGGGGACAGGGGGAAACTTCTATGGCTACACCTTC - TRBJ1-2 TRBD1 TRBV5-1
CATSEPGLAYGYTF TGTGCCACCAGTGAACCAGGACTGGCCTATGGCTACACCTTC - TRBJ1-2 - TRBV24-1
CASSPAGQGFGEQYF TGTGCCAGCAGTCCCGCGGGACAGGGTTTCGGCGAGCAGTACTTC many TRBJ2-7 TRBD1 TRBV28
CASVTSGSYNEQFF TGTGCCAGCGTTACTAGCGGGAGCTACAATGAGCAGTTCTTC - TRBJ2-1 TRBD2 TRBV5-6
CSARVGGYEQYF TGCAGTGCTAGAGTCGGCGGCTACGAGCAGTACTTC - TRBJ2-7 - TRBV20-1
CSVEDAGQRNTIYF TGCAGCGTTGAAGATGCTGGACAGAGGAACACCATATATTTT - TRBJ1-3 - TRBV29-1
CASSLVASGPVDTQYF TGCGCCAGCAGCCTAGTCGCTAGCGGGCCAGTGGATACGCAGTATTTT - TRBJ2-3 TRBD2 TRBV5-1
CASSPGSSGTGELFF TGTGCCAGCAGTCCCGGGAGTTCGGGAACCGGGGAGCTGTTTTTT many TRBJ2-2 - TRBV28
CASSYSNFRDNGYTF TGTGCCAGCAGTTACTCGAATTTCAGGGACAATGGCTACACCTTC few TRBJ1-2 - TRBV6-5
CASSLDGEQFF TGTGCCAGCAGCTTAGATGGAGAGCAGTTCTTC many TRBJ2-1 - TRBV11-3
CASSQQGGGELFF TGTGCCAGCAGCCAACAGGGTGGCGGGGAGCTGTTTTTT - TRBJ2-2 - TRBV7-9
CASSFRGAQEAAYEQYF TGTGCCAGCAGCTTTAGGGGGGCACAGGAGGCCGCCTACGAGCAGTACTTC - TRBJ2-7 - TRBV7-2